This T cell receptor (beta chain) was captured by sequencing in a study of Graves' ophthalmopathy and Graves' hyperthyroidism. Amplification from RNA transcripts yielded the TCR beta CDR3 regions. HTBI-primed first-round RT-PCR preceded second-round multiplex PCR. TCRdb re-derived calls from the multiplex PCR reads in MiXCR, one entry per CDR3 protein. The sample includes 900,000 to 1,200,000 distinct CDR3 sequences, 35% to 40% of them seen just once. The CDR3 length is 16 residues. Germline loops: CDR1 SNHLY, CDR2 FYNNEI. Trimming cost V 6 bases and J 8 bases, with 20 bases left between them. The clonotype was recovered from an adult man with Graves' hyperthyroidism. The sequenced sample was peripheral blood or thyroid tissue (not recorded which). This chain links TRBV2 with TRBJ1-6; perhaps TRBD1 as D (6 bases). CDR3 in amino acids: CASSHLLGGSDSPLHF. CDR3 nucleotides: TGTGCCAGCAGCCATCTATTGGGGGGCTCGGATTCACCCCTCCACTTT.